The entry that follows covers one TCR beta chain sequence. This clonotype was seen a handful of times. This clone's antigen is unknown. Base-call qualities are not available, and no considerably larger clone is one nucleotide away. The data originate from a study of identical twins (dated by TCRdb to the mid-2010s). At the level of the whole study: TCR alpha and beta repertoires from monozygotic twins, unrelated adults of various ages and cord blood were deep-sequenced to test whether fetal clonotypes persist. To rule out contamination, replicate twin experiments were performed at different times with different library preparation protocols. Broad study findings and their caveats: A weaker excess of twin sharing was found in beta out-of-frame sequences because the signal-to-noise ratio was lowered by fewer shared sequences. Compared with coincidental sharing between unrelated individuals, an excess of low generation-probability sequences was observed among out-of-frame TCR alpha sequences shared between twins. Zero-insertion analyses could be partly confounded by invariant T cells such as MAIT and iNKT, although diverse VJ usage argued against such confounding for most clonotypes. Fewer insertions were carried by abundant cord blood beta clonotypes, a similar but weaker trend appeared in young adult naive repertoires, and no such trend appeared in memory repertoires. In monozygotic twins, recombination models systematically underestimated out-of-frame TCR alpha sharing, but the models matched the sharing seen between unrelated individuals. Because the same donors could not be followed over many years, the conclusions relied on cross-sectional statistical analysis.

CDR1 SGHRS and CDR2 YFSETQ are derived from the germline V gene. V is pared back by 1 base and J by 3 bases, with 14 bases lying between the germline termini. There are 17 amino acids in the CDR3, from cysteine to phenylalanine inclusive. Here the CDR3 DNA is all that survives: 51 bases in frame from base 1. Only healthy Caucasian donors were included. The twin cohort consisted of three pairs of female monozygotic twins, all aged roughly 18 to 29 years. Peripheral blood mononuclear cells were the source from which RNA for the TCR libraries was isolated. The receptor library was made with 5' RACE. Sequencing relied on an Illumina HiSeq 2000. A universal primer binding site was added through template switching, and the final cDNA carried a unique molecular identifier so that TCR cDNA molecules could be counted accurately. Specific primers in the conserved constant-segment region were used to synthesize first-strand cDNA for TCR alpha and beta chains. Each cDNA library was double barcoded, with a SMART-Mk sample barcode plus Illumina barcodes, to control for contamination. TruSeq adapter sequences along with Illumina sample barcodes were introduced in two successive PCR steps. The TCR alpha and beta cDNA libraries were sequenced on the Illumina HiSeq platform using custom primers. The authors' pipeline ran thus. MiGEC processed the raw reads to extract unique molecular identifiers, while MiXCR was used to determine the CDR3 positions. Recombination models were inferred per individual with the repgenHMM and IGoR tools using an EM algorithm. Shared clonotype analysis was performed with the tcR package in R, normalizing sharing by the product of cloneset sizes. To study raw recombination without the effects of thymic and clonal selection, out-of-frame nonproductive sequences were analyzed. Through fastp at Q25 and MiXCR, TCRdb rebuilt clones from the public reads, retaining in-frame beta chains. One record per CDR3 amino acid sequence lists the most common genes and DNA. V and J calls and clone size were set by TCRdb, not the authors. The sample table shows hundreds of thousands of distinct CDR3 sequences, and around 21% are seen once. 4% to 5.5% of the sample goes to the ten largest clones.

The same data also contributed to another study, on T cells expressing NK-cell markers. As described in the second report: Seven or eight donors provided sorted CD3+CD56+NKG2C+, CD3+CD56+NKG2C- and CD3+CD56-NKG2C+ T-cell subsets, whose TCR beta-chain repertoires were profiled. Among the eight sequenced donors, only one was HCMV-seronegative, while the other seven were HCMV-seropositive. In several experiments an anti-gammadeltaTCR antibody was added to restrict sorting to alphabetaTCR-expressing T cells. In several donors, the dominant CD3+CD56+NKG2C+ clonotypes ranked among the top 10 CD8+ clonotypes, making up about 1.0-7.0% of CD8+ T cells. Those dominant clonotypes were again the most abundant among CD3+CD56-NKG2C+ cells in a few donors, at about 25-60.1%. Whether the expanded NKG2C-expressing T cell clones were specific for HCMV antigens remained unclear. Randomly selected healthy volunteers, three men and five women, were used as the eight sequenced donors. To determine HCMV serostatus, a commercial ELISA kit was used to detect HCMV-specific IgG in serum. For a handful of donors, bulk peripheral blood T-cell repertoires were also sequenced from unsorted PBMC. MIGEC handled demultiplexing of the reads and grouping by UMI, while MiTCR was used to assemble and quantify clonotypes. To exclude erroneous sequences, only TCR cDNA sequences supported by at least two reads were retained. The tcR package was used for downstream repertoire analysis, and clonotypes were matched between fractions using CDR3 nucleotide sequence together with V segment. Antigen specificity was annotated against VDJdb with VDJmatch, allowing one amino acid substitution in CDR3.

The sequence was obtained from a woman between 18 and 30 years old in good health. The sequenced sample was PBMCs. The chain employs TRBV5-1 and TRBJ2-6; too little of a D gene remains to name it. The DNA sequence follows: TGCGCCAGCAGCTTGCGTTCGGTCGGCGATGGGGCCAACGTCCTGACTTTC. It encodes CASSLRSVGDGANVLTF.